The T cell receptor (beta chain) described here comes from a study of post-analysis software for immune sequencing data. Unique molecular identifiers were present in the TCR beta cDNA libraries. Roughly 500,000 cDNA molecules were obtained per 1 to 10 million input T cells. TCRdb itself ran the PCR reads through MiXCR, one entry per CDR3 protein. Of over 700,000 distinct CDR3 sequences in the sample, 30% were seen once. This CDR3 spans 12 amino acids. In germline, CDR1 is LGHDT, CDR2 YNNKEL (reference sequence). V was pared by 4 bases and J by 8 bases, with 9 bases between. As regards this clonotype: Its matching antigen is unknown. This could be a read error, since a much larger clone is one nucleotide away.

Whole-study findings and limits: Controls showed lower frequencies than patients for roughly 5 TRBV segments, and TRBV5-6, TRBV5-1 and TRBV20-1 were among these. Multiple sclerosis was associated with a significant reduction in normalized Chao1 diversity relative to controls.

V gene TRBV3-1 combines with J gene TRBJ2-1; D gene uncertain. This clonotype originated in a girl aged 10-17 years with multiple sclerosis. Sequencing input: blood. The CDR3 coding sequence is TGTGCCAGCAGCCCCCGATACGATGAGCAGTTCTTC. Translating gives CASSPRYDEQFF.